This entry lists 31 T cell receptor beta chains sequenced from one sample in a study of patients and donors after allogeneic stem cell transplantation. TCRdb re-derived calls from the RT-PCR reads in MiXCR, one entry per CDR3 protein. The repertoire holds some 200,000 distinct CDR3 sequences, with 40% to 45% as singletons. The specimen was blood, either unsorted or a sorted T cell fraction (not recorded which). These TCRs come from a human donor who was either an allogeneic HSCT recipient or a stem cell or donor lymphocyte infusion donor (not recorded which). It is not recorded whose cells these are; they may come from a transplant donor.

This clonotype was detected only a few times. V and J are TRBV12-3 or TRBV12-4 and TRBJ1-2; 11 bases match TRBD1. This CDR3 has 15 amino acids. V gave up 7 bases and J gave up 7 bases; unmatched junction bases: 11. Written as DNA, the CDR3 is TGTGCCAGCATCCTCCTCCGGACAGGGGGCCTTGGCTACACCTTC. Amino acids: CASILLRTGGLGYTF.

This clonotype was counted a few times. This sequence joins TRBV7-8 and TRBJ1-5; 7 nucleotides agree with TRBD1. CDR3 length equals 17 residues. The J segment lost 4 bases and the V segment lost 1 base, leaving 10 bases of the junction unmatched. The germline V gene encodes CDR1 SGHVS and CDR2 FQNEAQ. This CDR3 is CASSLGSFGQDNQPQHF. CDR3 bases: TGTGCCAGCAGCTTAGGATCTTTTGGACAGGATAATCAGCCCCAGCATTTT.

This clonotype appeared a few times. The rearrangement uses TRBV9 and TRBJ1-2; D unresolved. Germline CDR1 is SGDLS and CDR2 is YYNGEE. The germline V and J ends were trimmed by 3 bases and 2 bases, with 11 bases remaining between them. The CDR3 extends over 14 amino acids. The CDR3 nucleotides read TGTGCCAGCAGCGCCGTCGCCTTCAACTATGGCTACACCTTC. This sequence encodes CASSAVAFNYGYTF.

This clonotype has just a few counts. For the CDR3, the DNA is TGTGCCAGCGGGATATACTATGGCTACACCTTC. The encoded protein is CASGIYYGYTF. The rearrangement links TRBV27 to TRBJ1-2; no reliable D call. Germline V gene sequence: CDR1 MNHEY, CDR2 SMNVEV (reference sequence). The CDR3 runs 11 residues. The ends were cut back, 8 bases at V and 3 bases at J, with 7 bases in the middle.

This clonotype was found a few times. J is TRBJ2-3 and V is TRBV7-3; D not certain. The V gene's germline CDR1 is SGHTA and CDR2 FQGTGA. CDR3 length: 13 amino acids. V was shortened by 2 bases and J by 7 bases, with 10 bases between the two germline ends. CDR3: CASSLYTQNTQYF. The CDR3 DNA reads TGTGCCAGCAGCTTATATACGCAAAATACGCAGTATTTT.

Only a few counts were recorded for this clonotype. The chain is built from TRBV20-1 and TRBJ1-1; unclear D gene. This CDR3 is built from 12 residues. The germline V gene has CDR1 DFQATT and CDR2 SNEGSKA (reference sequence). V lost 5 bases and J lost 10, with 17 bases in between. The CDR3 here is CSADNRGPGAFF. In DNA form, the CDR3 reads TGCAGTGCTGATAACCGTGGGCCTGGAGCTTTCTTT.

The chain carries TRBV6-6 and TRBJ1-1; D remains unclear. The CDR3 runs to 12 residues. The V gene's germline CDR1 is MNHNY and CDR2 SVGAGI (reference sequence). Deletions cut 7 bases from V and 5 bases from J, with 11 bases between. Here the CDR3 DNA reads TGTGCCAGCATTCCCGGGCCGACTGAAGCTTTCTTT. Translated: CASIPGPTEAFF.

This clonotype was recorded only once. CDR3 protein: CASRALATNEKLFF. Written as DNA, the CDR3 is TGTGCCAGCAGAGCATTAGCAACTAATGAAAAACTGTTTTTT. The chain couples TRBV6-2 or TRBV6-3 to TRBJ1-4; D is undetermined. Germline loops: CDR1 MNHEY, CDR2 SVGEGT. V was cut by 6 bases and J by 0 bases, with 8 bases left in between. This CDR3 is 14 amino acids long.

This chain uses TRBV9 with TRBJ1-5; D call uncertain. V lost 0 bases and J lost 4, with 8 bases in between. Germline V gene sequence: CDR1 SGDLS, CDR2 YYNGEE. The CDR3 covers 14 residues. The CDR3 sequence is CASSVVSNNQPQHF. The CDR3 nucleotides are TGTGCCAGCAGCGTAGTGTCAAATAATCAGCCCCAGCATTTT.

The chain combines TRBV29-1 with TRBJ1-1; TRBD1 agrees at 7 bases. The V gene end was trimmed by 4 bases and the J gene end by 3 bases; junction bases not matched to a gene: 11. From germline, CDR1 is SQVTM and CDR2 ANQGSEA. CDR3 size: 15 residues. The chain's CDR3 is CSVGEGAVRDTEAFF. CDR3 bases: TGCAGCGTTGGGGAGGGGGCAGTGCGGGACACTGAAGCTTTCTTT.

The CDR3 bases are TGTGCCAGCAAAACAGGAGGGGAGAGTCAGCCCCAGCATTTT. Translation gives CASKTGGESQPQHF. The chain is built from TRBV28 and TRBJ1-5, with D maybe TRBD1 (5 bases). The CDR3 runs to 14 residues. Looked up from germline, CDR1 is MDHEN and CDR2 is SYDVKM. V lost 7 bases to trimming and J lost 6 bases, with 16 bases between them. Full variable domain (outside the CDR3, taken from reference TRBV28 and TRBJ1-5): DVKVTQSSRYLVKRTGEKVFLECVQDMDHENMFWYRQDPGLGLRLIYFSYDVKMKEKGDIPEGYSVSREKKERFSLILESASTNQTSMYLCASKTGGESQPQHFGDGTRLSIL.

This clonotype appeared many times. A read error may produce the germline difference seen at one junction end. The chain links TRBV5-1 to TRBJ2-3; D is undetermined. CDR3 size: 12 residues. From germline, CDR1 is SGHRS and CDR2 YFSETQ. The CDR3 region is CASSFSTDTQYF. The CDR3 DNA follows: TGTGCCAGCAGTTTTAGCACAGATACGCAGTATTTT.

This clonotype was counted between two and nine times. The chain joins TRBV12-3 or TRBV12-4 to TRBJ1-4; TRBD1 matches 7 bases. The CDR3 loop spans 16 amino acids. After removal of 8 bases from V and 4 bases from J, the junction contained 13 bases not matched to a gene. This CDR3 is CASLLDTGAVNEKLFF. The DNA of the CDR3 is TGTGCCAGCCTACTAGACACAGGGGCGGTTAATGAAAAACTGTTTTTT.

In DNA, the CDR3 is TGTGCCAGCAGCGTAGGGCCTAGCGTCGGGGATGAGCAGTTCTTC. This codes for CASSVGPSVGDEQFF. V is TRBV9 and J is TRBJ2-1, with D tentatively TRBD2 (6 bases). The CDR3 loop spans 15 amino acids. Trimming removed 0 bases from V and 8 bases from J, with 15 bases in between. The germline CDR1 and CDR2 sequences are SGDLS and YYNGEE. The full variable domain, in which reference TRBV9 and TRBJ2-1 provide the parts outside the CDR3, is DSGVTQTPKHLITATGQRVTLRCSPRSGDLSVYWYQQSLDQGLQFLIQYYNGEERAKGNILERFSAQQFPDLHSELNLSSLELGDSALYFCASSVGPSVGDEQFFGPGTRLTVL.

Only a few counts were recorded for this clonotype. The DNA of the CDR3 is TGCAGCGTCGCGGGACAGGGGAACACTGAAGCTTTCTTT. Translated, it gives CSVAGQGNTEAFF. The gene calls are TRBV29-1 and TRBJ1-1; 9 nucleotides agree with TRBD1. CDR1 is SQVTM and CDR2 is ANQGSEA in the germline V gene. The CDR3 covers 13 residues. V trimming: 6 bases; J trimming: 1 base; junction bases outside the gene matches: 3.

Of note for this clonotype: The junction departs from germline at one end; a sequencing error may be responsible. The rearrangement links TRBV2 to TRBJ2-3; 7 bases are shared with TRBD2. The CDR3 spans 16 residues. CDR1 is SNHLY and CDR2 is FYNNEI in the germline V gene. The CDR3 sequence is CGSRQGPAGSTDTQYF. CDR3 coding DNA: TGTGGCAGCAGACAAGGGCCAGCGGGAAGCACAGATACGCAGTATTTT.

The chain recombines TRBV6-5 with TRBJ2-5, with 8 bases aligning to TRBD1. The V segment lost 5 bases and the J segment 5 bases; nucleotides outside the gene matches: 10. CDR3 length: 15 residues. Per the germline V gene, CDR1 is MNHEY and CDR2 is SVGAGI. As DNA, the CDR3 is TGTGCCAGCAGTGCTAACCGACAGGGGATGGAGACCCAGTACTTC. Amino acids: CASSANRQGMETQYF.

Only a few counts were recorded for this clonotype. This chain uses TRBV14 with TRBJ1-2; weak D call: TRBD1 (6 bases). The ends were cut back, 10 bases at V and 6 bases at J, with 27 bases in the middle. The germline V gene has CDR1 SGHDN and CDR2 FVKESK. CDR3 length equals 16 residues. CDR3 in DNA: TGTGCCATACTACCCCCCAGACAGGACTTTTCAAATGGCTACACCTTC. As protein: CAILPPRQDFSNGYTF.

This clonotype was counted at least ten times. The rearrangement uses TRBV29-1 and TRBJ2-7; 7 bases fit TRBD1. The germline gives CDR1 SQVTM, CDR2 ANQGSEA. The CDR3 spans 13 residues. V lost 4 bases and J lost 7; bases outside the gene matches: 10. The DNA of the CDR3 is TGCAGCGTTGTGACAGGGATGTTGGGGGAGCAGTACTTC. This sequence encodes CSVVTGMLGEQYF.

This rearrangement joins TRBV6-6 to TRBJ1-1, with 10 bases lining up with TRBD1. The CDR3 extends over 17 amino acids. CDR1 is MNHNY, CDR2 SVGAGI, per germline (reference sequence). Losses at the gene ends were 6 bases for V and 2 bases for J; bases not matched to a gene: 12. In nucleotides, the CDR3 is TGTGCCAGCAGGGAGAAAAGACAGGGGGCGAGAAACACTGAAGCTTTCTTT. It codes for CASREKRQGARNTEAFF.

The rearrangement joins TRBV4-3 to TRBJ1-1; 7 positions agree with TRBD1. Germline CDR1 reads LGHNA; CDR2 reads YSLEER. The CDR3 has 12 residues. The ends lost 1 base at V and 8 bases at J; junction bases unmatched: 1. The CDR3 DNA sequence: TGCGCCAGCAGCCAAGGGGGACAGGAAGCTTTCTTT. Its translation: CASSQGGQEAFF.

This clonotype was seen only a few times. This sequence joins TRBV9 and TRBJ1-2; maybe TRBD1 (5 bases). CDR1 is SGDLS, CDR2 YYNGEE, per germline. V was pared by 0 bases and J by 4 bases, with 10 bases between. CDR3 length: 14 amino acids. The CDR3 reads CASSVAWGSYGYTF. CDR3 in DNA: TGTGCCAGCAGCGTAGCATGGGGGAGCTATGGCTACACCTTC.

The chain employs TRBV27 and TRBJ1-1; D remains ambiguous. This CDR3 region has 16 residues. Trimming cost V 5 bases and J 1 base, with 17 bases left between them. CDR1 is MNHEY and CDR2 is SMNVEV in the germline V gene (reference sequence). DNA of the CDR3: TGTGCCAGCAGTCCCTCCGCAGAAGGCCCGAACACTGAAGCTTTCTTT. Translating it yields CASSPSAEGPNTEAFF.

In its sample, this clonotype was seen once. This rearrangement joins TRBV4-1 to TRBJ2-7, with D unresolved. CDR1 is MGHRA and CDR2 is YSYEKL in the germline V gene. Trimming cost V 3 bases and J 3 bases, with 12 bases left between them. CDR3 length: 14 residues. CDR3 nucleotides: TGCGCCAGCAGCCAGGGAAGGGTTGGCTACGAGCAGTACTTC. This encodes CASSQGRVGYEQYF.

This chain joins TRBV24-1 and TRBJ1-4; D might be TRBD1 (5 bases). Germline V lookup: CDR1 KGHDR, CDR2 SFDVKD. CDR3 length: 17 residues. V dropped 0 bases and J dropped 8 bases, with 18 bases sitting between them. CDR3 loop: CATSDLPPGDVMEKLFF. In nucleotides, the CDR3 is TGTGCCACCAGTGATTTGCCCCCGGGGGACGTGATGGAAAAACTGTTTTTT.

This sequence joins TRBV9 and TRBJ2-5; D not resolved. The germline gives CDR1 SGDLS, CDR2 YYNGEE. The CDR3 has 16 residues. The V gene lost 0 bases and the J gene lost 1 base, with 13 bases spanning the gap. The DNA of the CDR3 is TGTGCCAGCAGCGTAGATGCAGCTTTGGCCCAAGAGACCCAGTACTTC. Protein product: CASSVDAALAQETQYF.

This clonotype was found a few times. Here the CDR3 reads CASSLADRTSLRGYTF. CDR3 DNA sequence: TGCGCCAGCAGCTTAGCGGACAGGACATCTCTTCGTGGCTACACCTTC. The chain recombines TRBV5-1 with TRBJ1-2; TRBD1 matches at 7 bases. The CDR3 is made up of 16 amino acids. The ends lost 2 bases at V and 7 bases at J; junction bases unmatched: 14. Germline CDR1 is SGHRS and CDR2 is YFSETQ.

There are a few counts of this clonotype. The junction shows a germline mismatch at one end, possibly a read error. The J gene is TRBJ2-1, the V gene TRBV12-3 or TRBV12-4; 9 positions agree with TRBD2. The CDR3 length is 11 residues. This chain's CDR3 is CASSLGTSALF. CDR3 in DNA: TGTGCCAGCAGTTTAGGGACTAGCGCGCTCTTC.

V usage is TRBV19 and J usage is TRBJ2-1; possibly TRBD1 for D (6 bases). V dropped 5 bases and J dropped 3 bases, with 11 bases sitting between them. Germline V gene lookup returns CDR1 LNHDA and CDR2 SQIVND (reference sequence). The CDR3 is made up of 14 amino acids. The CDR3 DNA reads as TGTGCCAGTAGTCTCGAGGACAGCTACAATGAGCAGTTCTTC. Its protein is CASSLEDSYNEQFF.

This clonotype was found a few times. This sequence joins TRBV30 and TRBJ1-2; D is perhaps TRBD1 (5 bases). The CDR3 consists of 13 residues. The V gene lost 3 bases and the J gene lost 5 bases, with 13 bases spanning the gap. Germline-derived CDR1 and CDR2 are GTSNPN and SVGIG (reference sequence). The CDR3 here is CAWRGLEGYGYTF. The CDR3 coding sequence is TGTGCCTGGAGGGGGCTCGAGGGGTATGGCTACACCTTC.

V usage is TRBV6-5 and J usage is TRBJ1-3; tentative D call: TRBD1 (5 bases). Looked up from germline, CDR1 is MNHEY and CDR2 is SVGAGI. This CDR3 contains 16 residues. Between the trimmed V and J ends, which lost 0 bases and 0 bases, there was a span of 9 bases. This chain's CDR3 is CASSYSGVSSGNTIYF. Written as DNA, the CDR3 is TGTGCCAGCAGTTACTCGGGGGTTAGCTCTGGAAACACCATATATTTT.